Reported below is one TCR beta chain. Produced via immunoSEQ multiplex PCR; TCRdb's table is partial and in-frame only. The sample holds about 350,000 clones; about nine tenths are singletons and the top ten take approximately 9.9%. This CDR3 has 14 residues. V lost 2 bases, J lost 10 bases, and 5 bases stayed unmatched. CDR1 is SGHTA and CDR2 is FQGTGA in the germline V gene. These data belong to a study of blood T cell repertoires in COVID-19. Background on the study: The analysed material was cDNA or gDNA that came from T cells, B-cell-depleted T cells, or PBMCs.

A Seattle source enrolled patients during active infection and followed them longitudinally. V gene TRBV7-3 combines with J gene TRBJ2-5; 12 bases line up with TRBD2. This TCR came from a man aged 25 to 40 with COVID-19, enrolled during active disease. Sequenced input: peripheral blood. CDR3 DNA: TGTGCCAGCAGCTTAGAACTAGCGGGGGGTGTCCAGTACTTC. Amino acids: CASSLELAGGVQYF.